This is a list of T cell receptor beta chains from one sample in a study of shared clonotypes between healthy human individuals. The assay was immunoSEQ multiplex PCR, and TCRdb's table has in-frame clones only and misses some. The profile shows 1,500,000 or so clones, more than 95% of them singletons. The material sequenced was naive CD4+ T cells sorted from blood. All receptors derive from a young man in good health. Each CDR3 is given with its conserved first and last residue. D genes are given only for firm matches. Not all rows give a size; the values are once, few, many and, for expanded clones, a class.

d_call | j_call | v_call | cdr3_length | clone_size | cdr3_aa
TRBD2 | TRBJ2-3 | TRBV28 | 14 | - | CASNLAGVTDTQYF
- | TRBJ1-1 | TRBV7-9 | 18 | - | CASSLVPGGRLGRTEAFF
- | TRBJ1-2 | TRBV19 | 14 | - | CASSRSGEPHGYTF
TRBD1 | TRBJ1-5 | TRBV6-6 | 14 | few | CASSGQGRRQPQHF
TRBD1 | TRBJ1-1 | TRBV29-1 | 13 | - | CSVGQVLNTEAFF
TRBD2 | TRBJ2-1 | TRBV6-1 | 13 | - | CASSEFREGEQFF
TRBD2 | TRBJ2-7 | TRBV10-1 | 18 | - | CASSERIRGSGLVGEQYF
- | TRBJ1-2 | TRBV6-5 | 12 | - | CASSYTGDGYTF
- | TRBJ2-5 | TRBV9 | 13 | - | CASSVSGVQTQYF
- | TRBJ2-2 | TRBV14 | 15 | few | CASSQDHYRAGELFF
- | TRBJ1-4 | TRBV27 | 17 | - | CASRPGTQARWGEKLFF
- | TRBJ1-2 | TRBV20-1 | 11 | - | CSARGFNGYTF
- | TRBJ2-7 | TRBV4-1 | 15 | - | CASSQVPVVSSEQYF
TRBD1 | TRBJ1-1 | TRBV10-3 | 15 | - | CAIRFPGQGGTEAFF
- | TRBJ2-5 | TRBV2 | 15 | once | CASSESVDWRETQYF
- | TRBJ2-1 | TRBV28 | 13 | - | CASSLARPNEQFF
- | TRBJ1-2 | TRBV7-8 | 16 | - | CASSLVRDKSNYGYTF
TRBD2 | TRBJ2-3 | TRBV9 | 15 | - | CASSQTSGRTDTQYF
- | TRBJ2-1 | TRBV5-1 | 15 | - | CASSLAVTADGEQFF
- | TRBJ1-5 | TRBV7-9 | 14 | - | CASSLVSENQPQHF
- | TRBJ1-4 | TRBV5-1 | 16 | - | CASSFKRQSTNEKLFF
- | TRBJ2-7 | TRBV2 | 11 | - | CASSALYEQYF
- | TRBJ1-5 | TRBV7-2 | 13 | - | CASSLQGYQPQHF
- | TRBJ1-1 | TRBV6-5 | 14 | - | CASSYRALNTEAFF
TRBD1 | TRBJ2-1 | TRBV30 | 14 | - | CAWSVTGLNNEQFF
TRBD2 | TRBJ2-7 | TRBV2 | 13 | - | CASKREVSYEQYF
- | TRBJ2-7 | TRBV6-6 | 13 | - | CASSYSSSYEQYF
TRBD2 | TRBJ2-7 | TRBV7-7 | 13 | - | CASNLGLLYEQYF
- | TRBJ1-5 | TRBV5-1 | 15 | once | CASSLDSNGNQPQHF
- | TRBJ2-3 | TRBV6-1 | 14 | - | CASTTGISTDTQYF
TRBD1 | TRBJ2-7 | TRBV6-1 | 14 | once | CASSERDRVGEQYF
- | TRBJ1-3 | TRBV7-2 | 15 | - | CASSLRQDSGNTIYF
- | TRBJ2-3 | TRBV7-2 | 14 | - | CASSLALGADTQYF
- | TRBJ1-3 | TRBV5-1 | 17 | - | CASSLTSGQSAGNTIYF
- | TRBJ2-7 | TRBV25-1 | 14 | - | CASSDSKGGYEQYF
TRBD2 | TRBJ2-7 | TRBV28 | 15 | - | CASSPTSGRAREQYF
- | TRBJ2-5 | TRBV6-5 | 13 | - | CASSYSTLVAQYF
TRBD2 | TRBJ2-7 | TRBV19 | 17 | - | CASSIGLAGSRSDEQYF
- | TRBJ2-1 | TRBV5-6 | 13 | - | CASSFWTMDEQFF
- | TRBJ2-5 | TRBV5-1 | 14 | - | CASSPGPLWETQYF
- | TRBJ2-7 | TRBV5-1 | 14 | once | CASSLAGDSYEQYF
- | TRBJ1-2 | TRBV7-6 | 14 | - | CASPIGDGRYGYTF
- | TRBJ2-5 | TRBV6-1 | 15 | - | CASSERRIIQETQYF
- | TRBJ2-7 | TRBV7-2 | 14 | - | CASSARDGAYEQYF
TRBD1 | TRBJ1-5 | TRBV5-1 | 16 | - | CASSLGALGTGQPQHF
- | TRBJ2-7 | TRBV6-5 | 16 | - | CASSYSVPSEAYEQYF
TRBD1 | TRBJ2-5 | TRBV29-1 | 13 | - | CSVEGQGAGTQYF
TRBD1 | TRBJ2-7 | TRBV27 | 16 | - | CASSLAGTGDSYEQYF
TRBD1 | TRBJ2-7 | TRBV15 | 15 | - | CATSTSRTGYYEQYF
- | TRBJ2-5 | TRBV15 | 13 | - | CATSRDPLGTQYF
TRBD1 | TRBJ1-1 | TRBV7-9 | 16 | - | CASSDGTGPLNTEAFF
- | TRBJ2-4 | TRBV28 | 15 | - | CASSLEGGHFGIQYF